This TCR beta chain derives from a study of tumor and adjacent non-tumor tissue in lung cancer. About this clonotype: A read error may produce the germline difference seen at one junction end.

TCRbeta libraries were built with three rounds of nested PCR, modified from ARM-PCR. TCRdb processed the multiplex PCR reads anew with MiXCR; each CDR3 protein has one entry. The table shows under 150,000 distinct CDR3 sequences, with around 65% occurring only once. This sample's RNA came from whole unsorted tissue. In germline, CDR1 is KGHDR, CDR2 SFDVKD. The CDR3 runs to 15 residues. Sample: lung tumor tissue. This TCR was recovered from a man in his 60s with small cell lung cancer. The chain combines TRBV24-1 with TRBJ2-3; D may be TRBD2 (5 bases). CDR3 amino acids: CATSEYSGPTDTQYF. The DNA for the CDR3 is TGTGCGACCAGTGAGTACAGCGGACCCACAGATACGCAGTATTTT.